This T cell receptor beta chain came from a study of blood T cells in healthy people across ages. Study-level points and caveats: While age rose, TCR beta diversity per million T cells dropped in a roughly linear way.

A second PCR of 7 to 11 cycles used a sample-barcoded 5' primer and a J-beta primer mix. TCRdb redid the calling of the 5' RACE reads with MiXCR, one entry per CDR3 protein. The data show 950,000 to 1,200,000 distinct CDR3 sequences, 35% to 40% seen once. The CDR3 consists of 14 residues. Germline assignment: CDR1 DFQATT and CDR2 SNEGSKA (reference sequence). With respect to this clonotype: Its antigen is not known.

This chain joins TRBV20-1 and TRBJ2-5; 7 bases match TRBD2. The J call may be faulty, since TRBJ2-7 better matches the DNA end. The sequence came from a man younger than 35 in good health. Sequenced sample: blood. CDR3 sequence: CSARVGGIPYEQYF. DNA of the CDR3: TGCAGTGCTAGAGTGGGGGGGATTCCCTACGAGCAGTACTTC.